The rows below give T cell receptor beta chains drawn from one sample of a study of CD8 T cells in Susac syndrome. TCRdb redid the calling of the immunoSEQ multiplex PCR reads with MiXCR, one entry per CDR3 protein. The sample includes about 140,000 distinct CDR3 sequences, approximately 95% of them seen just once. The sample was CD8+ T cells from PBMCs. Receptors originate from a human donor in good health. CDR3s include the opening cysteine and the closing phenylalanine or tryptophan. A D gene is named only where the DNA matches it firmly. Not every row has a clone size; where given, it reads once, few, many or a size class.

v_gene	d_gene	j_gene	abundance	CDR3nt	CDR3aa
TRBV27	TRBD2	TRBJ2-3	.	TGTGCCAGCAGTATCGGGACTAGCGGGAGGGATACGCAGTATTTT	CASSIGTSGRDTQYF
TRBV29-1	TRBD2	TRBJ2-5	once	TGCAGCGTTGAATCCAGCGGGAGGTCTGGAGAGACCCAGTACTTC	CSVESSGRSGETQYF
TRBV28	TRBD1	TRBJ1-5	once	TGTGCCAGCAGTTATACTCGGGACAGTGCTAATCAGCCCCAGCATTTT	CASSYTRDSANQPQHF
TRBV7-8	.	TRBJ2-6	once	TGTGCCAGCAGCTTTTGGGGAGCCGGGGCCAACGTCCTGACTTTC	CASSFWGAGANVLTF
TRBV5-1	TRBD1	TRBJ2-1	.	TGCGCCAGCAGCTGGGGGACAGGGGTGAATGAGCAGTTCTTC	CASSWGTGVNEQFF
TRBV7-9	TRBD1	TRBJ2-1	.	TGTGCCAGCAGCTTGGGACAGGGGGTCCGAGGTGAGCAGTTCTTC	CASSLGQGVRGEQFF
TRBV4-2	TRBD2	TRBJ2-7	few	TGTGCCAGCAGCCCCTCACGGACTAGCGGGAGCTTGGAGCAGTACTTC	CASSPSRTSGSLEQYF
TRBV11-2	TRBD2	TRBJ2-1	once	TGTGCCAGCAGCCCCGGTACTAGCGGGAGGCTCAGTGAGCAGTTCTTC	CASSPGTSGRLSEQFF
TRBV15	.	TRBJ2-7	.	TGTGCCACCAAGGGCCGGGACGGCTACGAGCAGTACTTC	CATKGRDGYEQYF
TRBV27	TRBD2	TRBJ2-7	.	TGTGCCAGCAGTCCGACTAGCGGGTACGAGCAGTACTTC	CASSPTSGYEQYF
TRBV7-8	TRBD1	TRBJ2-7	few	TGTGCCAGCAGCGTAATGACGGGACAGGGGGCTCATGAGCAGTACTTC	CASSVMTGQGAHEQYF
TRBV27	.	TRBJ1-2	.	TGTGCCAGCGGTCCGGGGGGCGGCTACACCTTC	CASGPGGGYTF
TRBV19	.	TRBJ1-1	.	TGTGCCAGTAGTACCCAGGGGATTCCTGAAGCTTTCTTT	CASSTQGIPEAFF
TRBV30	.	TRBJ2-7	.	TGTGCCTGGGGCCCGGGCGGGGCCTACGAGCAGTACTTC	CAWGPGGAYEQYF
TRBV27	.	TRBJ2-7	.	TGTGCCAGCAGACGTCTGGGGCGGGAGCAGTACTTC	CASRRLGREQYF
TRBV9	TRBD2	TRBJ2-1	once	TGTGCCAGCAGTTATAGCGGGGGGCTGGGCGATGAGCAGTTCTTC	CASSYSGGLGDEQFF
TRBV6-5	.	TRBJ2-3	.	TGTGCCAGCTCTTTTTTAGCAGGCACAGATACGCAGTATTTT	CASSFLAGTDTQYF
TRBV24-1	TRBD1	TRBJ2-3	.	TGCGCCACCAGTGAGACCGGGACAGCAGGTGCAGATACGCAGTATTTT	CATSETGTAGADTQYF
TRBV7-2	.	TRBJ2-1	.	TGTGCCAGCAGCTTAGCGGGGGAGGTATTCTCCAATGAGCAGTTCTTC	CASSLAGEVFSNEQFF
TRBV27	.	TRBJ2-1	.	TGTGCCAGCAAGATGGGGGGTTACAATGAGCAGTTCTTC	CASKMGGYNEQFF
TRBV27	.	TRBJ1-5	.	TGTGCCAGCAGTTGGGCCGCGGCACAGCCCCAGCATTTT	CASSWAAAQPQHF
TRBV7-3	TRBD2	TRBJ2-1	.	TGTGCCAGCAGCCCGGGACTAGCGGGAGGGGACAATGAGCAGTTCTTC	CASSPGLAGGDNEQFF
TRBV9	.	TRBJ2-1	.	TGTGCCAGCACCCCCGGAGCGGCCCCGGGGGATGAGCAGTTCTTC	CASTPGAAPGDEQFF
TRBV7-9	.	TRBJ2-7	.	TGTGCCAGCAGCTTCGAGGGCTTCGAGCAGTACTTC	CASSFEGFEQYF
TRBV11-2	TRBD1	TRBJ2-5	.	TGTGCCAGCAGCCTGGGACAGCAAGAGACCCAGTACTTC	CASSLGQQETQYF
TRBV29-1	TRBD1	TRBJ2-1	.	TGCAGCGTAGACCGACAGGGGCACGGCAATGAGCAGTTCTTC	CSVDRQGHGNEQFF
TRBV4-2	.	TRBJ2-6	.	TGTGCCAGCAGCCACTCTATGGGGGCCAACGTCCTGACTTTC	CASSHSMGANVLTF
TRBV7-9	.	TRBJ2-1	.	TGTGCCAGCGGAGACTCAAAGGATGAGCAGTTCTTC	CASGDSKDEQFF
TRBV29-1	.	TRBJ2-7	.	TGCAGCGCGAGGACCTCCCCCTACGAGCAGTACTTC	CSARTSPYEQYF
TRBV7-9	TRBD2	TRBJ2-3	once	TGTGCCAGCAGTCCCCCGACTAGCGGGAGTGCGCAGTATTTT	CASSPPTSGSAQYF
TRBV3-1	.	TRBJ2-3	.	TGTGCCAGCAGCCAAGACGGAGCTAGCACAGATACGCAGTATTTT	CASSQDGASTDTQYF
TRBV28	TRBD1	TRBJ1-4	.	TGTGCCAGAAAAAACAGGGGGGGTTGGAAACTGTTTTTT	CARKNRGGWKLFF
TRBV4-1	.	TRBJ2-2	.	TGCGCCAGCAGCTCCAGCCTTAACACCGGGGAGCTGTTTTTT	CASSSSLNTGELFF
TRBV13	TRBD1	TRBJ1-4	.	TGTGCCAGCAGCCCCCGACAGGGGAAACTGTTTTTT	CASSPRQGKLFF
TRBV27	.	TRBJ2-1	.	TGTGCCAGCAGTTTTGGTGCGCTACTAGCCGCCACCTACAATGAGCAGTTCTTC	CASSFGALLAATYNEQFF
TRBV5-1	.	TRBJ2-1	.	TGCGCCAGCAGCTTGGTGAGGGATGAGCAGTTCTTC	CASSLVRDEQFF
TRBV12-3/TRBV12-4	.	TRBJ2-7	few	TGTGCCAGCAGTTTAAGGGGCTACGAGCAGTACTTC	CASSLRGYEQYF
TRBV29-1	TRBD1	TRBJ2-7	.	TGCAGCGTTGAAGATGGAACAGGGGGTTACGAGCAGTACTTC	CSVEDGTGGYEQYF
TRBV4-2	.	TRBJ2-7	.	TGTGCCAGCAGCCAAGGGCCGATTGTTCCCTACGAGCAGTACTTC	CASSQGPIVPYEQYF
TRBV12-5	.	TRBJ2-3	.	TGTGCTAGTGGAGCGGTGTCCACAGATACGCAGTATTTT	CASGAVSTDTQYF
TRBV7-6	.	TRBJ2-6	.	TGTGCCAGCAGCCCGAGTAGTACGGGAGTCTCTGGGGCCAACGTCCTGACTTTC	CASSPSSTGVSGANVLTF
TRBV5-4	.	TRBJ2-3	.	TGTGCCAGCAGCTTGTATGGGGGCCTTGGGACAGATACGCAGTATTTT	CASSLYGGLGTDTQYF
TRBV24-1	.	TRBJ1-2	.	TGTGCCACCAGTGACCAGTATGGCTACACCTTC	CATSDQYGYTF
TRBV28	.	TRBJ1-1	.	TGTGCCACCAGATTCGGGGGGAATGAAGCTTTCTTT	CATRFGGNEAFF
TRBV20-1	TRBD2	TRBJ2-1	once	TGCAGTGCCCCTCGCGTGGGAGGGAACAATGAGCAGTTCTTC	CSAPRVGGNNEQFF
TRBV27	.	TRBJ2-3	.	TGTGCCAGCAGTTTTGGGAGCGAGGCAGATACGCAGTATTTT	CASSFGSEADTQYF
TRBV7-9	.	TRBJ1-2	.	TGTGCCAGCAGCCCCCTGAGGGACACCTATGGCTACACCTTC	CASSPLRDTYGYTF
TRBV27	TRBD2	TRBJ2-1	.	TGTGCCAGCAAGAAGGGAGGGCCTAATGAGCAGTTCTTC	CASKKGGPNEQFF